One and the same sample provided the 18 T cell receptor beta chains below, sequenced in a study of T cells after yellow fever vaccination. Via MiXCR, TCRdb re-called the 5' RACE reads, giving one row per CDR3 protein. The profile shows 150,000 to 200,000 distinct CDR3 sequences, 5.5% to 7.5% of them singletons. Sequencing was performed on CD4+ T cells sorted from PBMCs, taken on the day of the first yellow fever vaccination. These TCRs come from a man aged 18 to 30 who received the YFV17D yellow fever vaccine.

In this sample, this clonotype turned up many times. The chain carries TRBV19 and TRBJ1-2; D is ambiguous. The CDR3 totals 12 residues. Germline V gene data show CDR1 as LNHDA and CDR2 as SQIVND (reference sequence). V lost 5 bases and J 4 bases, leaving 8 bases between the germline ends. CDR3 amino acids: CASSVDSYGYTF. CDR3 nucleotide sequence: TGTGCCAGTAGTGTCGACTCCTATGGCTACACCTTC.

This clonotype has a count of ten or more. The CDR3 DNA follows: TGTGCCACTCACAGGGGTGCAGGGTCCGGCTACACCTTC. It translates to CATHRGAGSGYTF. This rearrangement joins TRBV10-3 to TRBJ1-2; 7 bases map to TRBD1. Per the germline V gene, CDR1 is ENHRY and CDR2 is SYGVKD. The CDR3 extends over 13 amino acids. V was clipped by 10 bases and J by 8 bases; unmatched bases: 13.

This clonotype was seen a handful of times. The chain links TRBV20-1 to TRBJ2-7; 11 bases line up with TRBD2. CDR1 and CDR2 from the germline V gene are DFQATT and SNEGSKA (reference sequence). J lost 2 bases, V lost 3 bases, and 6 bases had no gene match. There are 15 residues in the CDR3. As DNA, the CDR3 is TGCAGTGCTAGTGGGCGACTAGCGGGGACCTACGAGCAGTACTTC. This translates into CSASGRLAGTYEQYF.

This clonotype was observed many times. The genes are TRBV7-2 and TRBJ1-5; no clear D. The CDR3 is 14 amino acids. Germline V gene lookup returns CDR1 SGHTA and CDR2 FQGNSA. V was shortened by 2 bases and J by 4 bases, with 9 bases between the two germline ends. CDR3 residues: CASSLLRENQPQHF. The DNA for the CDR3 is TGTGCCAGCAGCTTACTGAGGGAAAATCAGCCCCAGCATTTT.

Many counts were recorded for this clonotype. The chain joins TRBV27 to TRBJ2-3; no reliable D call. The germline V and J ends were trimmed by 6 bases and 2 bases, with 12 bases remaining between them. Germline V gives CDR1 MNHEY, CDR2 SMNVEV (reference sequence). This CDR3 is built from 14 residues. CDR3 sequence (DNA): TGTGCCAGCAGCGTTCCTCCCAACACAGATACGCAGTATTTT. Translation gives CASSVPPNTDTQYF.

This clonotype was observed many times. The rearrangement joins TRBV3-1 to TRBJ2-5; D might be TRBD1 (6 bases). The germline V gene has CDR1 LGHDT and CDR2 YNNKEL (reference sequence). The CDR3 contains 13 residues. V gave up 1 base and J gave up 4 bases, with 7 bases separating them. CDR3 amino acids: CASSQAGAETQYF. CDR3 nucleotide sequence: TGTGCCAGCAGCCAAGCAGGGGCAGAGACCCAGTACTTC.

This clonotype was seen once. V is TRBV12-3 or TRBV12-4 and J is TRBJ2-1; TRBD2 agrees at 13 bases. The V gene end was trimmed by 11 bases and the J gene end by 8 bases; junction bases not matched to a gene: 21. CDR3 length equals 18 residues. The CDR3 spells CAFRPRRLAGGRHDEQFF. Here the CDR3 DNA reads TGTGCCTTCCGCCCCAGGAGACTAGCGGGGGGACGACACGATGAGCAGTTCTTC.

Ten or more counts support this clonotype. The chain employs TRBV12-3 or TRBV12-4 and TRBJ1-1, with 7 bases lining up with TRBD1. V was clipped by 7 bases and J by 1 base; unmatched bases: 9. CDR3 length: 15 amino acids. CDR3 nucleotide sequence: TGTGCCAGCAAACCTCGACAGGGATCGAACACTGAAGCTTTCTTT. Translated, it gives CASKPRQGSNTEAFF.

This clonotype has a count of ten or more. The gene calls are TRBV6-2 or TRBV6-3 and TRBJ2-7, with 8 bases identical to TRBD1. The CDR3 contains 14 residues. J lost 4 bases, V lost 7 bases, and 9 bases had no gene match. The germline gives CDR1 MNHEY, CDR2 SVGEGT. As DNA, the CDR3 is TGTGCCAGCACAACCCAGGGGGCGAGGTACGAGCAGTACGTC. Its protein is CASTTQGARYEQYV.

This clonotype was seen many times. The chain is built from TRBV7-6 and TRBJ2-7; D is unresolved. Germline CDR1 and CDR2: SGHVS and FNYEAQ. With 5 bases removed from V and 0 bases from J, the gap between germline ends came to 14 bases. This CDR3 is built from 15 residues. CDR3 DNA: TGTGCCAGCAGCCCTACAGTGTCCAGCTCCTACGAGCAGTACTTC. It encodes CASSPTVSSSYEQYF.

Details on this clonotype: This may stem from a read error, because a much larger clone lies one nucleotide away. Here the CDR3 reads CASTLFSPADTGELFF. The CDR3, as DNA: TGTGCCAGCACCCTCTTTTCCCCCGCGGACACCGGGGAGCTGTTTTTT. The chain combines TRBV7-9 with TRBJ2-2; no clear D gene. This CDR3 contains 16 residues. Trimming stripped 7 bases from V and 3 bases from J, with 18 bases between. Germline loops: CDR1 SEHNR, CDR2 FQNEAQ (reference sequence).

This clonotype was detected ten times or more. The rearrangement uses TRBV5-1 and TRBJ2-1, with 8 bases that match TRBD2. Germline V gene lookup returns CDR1 SGHRS and CDR2 YFSETQ. The CDR3 is 15 residues long. V lost 4 bases, J lost 6 bases, and 9 bases stayed unmatched. In DNA, the CDR3 is TGCGCCAGCAGCAGGCCGGGACTAGAGACCAATGAGCAGTTCTTC. Amino acid sequence: CASSRPGLETNEQFF. Full variable domain (missing parts from reference TRBV5-1 and TRBJ2-1): KAGVTQTPRYLIKTRGQQVTLSCSPISGHRSVSWYQQTPGQGLQFLFEYFSETQRNKGNFPGRFSGRQFSNSRSEMNVSTLELGDSALYLCASSRPGLETNEQFFGPGTRLTVL.

There are many counts of this clonotype. The genes are TRBV29-1 and TRBJ2-5; D is ambiguous. V lost 6 bases to trimming and J lost 4 bases, with 12 bases between them. Germline assignment: CDR1 SQVTM and CDR2 ANQGSEA. This CDR3 spans 12 amino acids. The CDR3 loop reads CSVGGVGETQYF. CDR3 DNA sequence: TGCAGCGTGGGTGGGGTTGGAGAGACCCAGTACTTC. The full variable domain, with the rest looked up from reference TRBV29-1 and TRBJ2-5, is SAVISQKPSRDICQRGTSLTIQCQVDSQVTMMFWYRQQPGQSLTLIATANQGSEATYESGFVIDKFPISRPNLTFSTLTVSNMSPEDSSIYLCSVGGVGETQYFGPGTRLLVL.

There are many counts of this clonotype. V and J are TRBV7-9 and TRBJ1-2; no definite D call. CDR3 length equals 12 residues. Germline loops: CDR1 SEHNR, CDR2 FQNEAQ (reference sequence). V was cut by 1 base and J by 8 bases, with 8 bases left in between. The CDR3 loop is CASSLVSQGYTF. DNA for the CDR3: TGTGCCAGCAGCTTAGTCAGCCAGGGCTACACCTTC.

This clonotype has just a few counts. The chain combines TRBV12-3 or TRBV12-4 with TRBJ1-2; D might be TRBD1 (6 bases). Trimming cost V 5 bases and J 3 bases, with 10 bases left between them. The CDR3 runs 13 residues. CDR3 nucleotide sequence: TGTGCCAGCAGTGACAGGAACGACTATGGCTACACCTTC. Its translation: CASSDRNDYGYTF.

The table lists this clonotype with many counts. The chain combines TRBV5-6 with TRBJ1-6; 8 positions match TRBD1. This CDR3 is 15 amino acids long. J lost 10 bases, V lost 4 bases, and 10 bases had no gene match. Germline-derived CDR1 and CDR2 are SGHDT and YYEEEE. CDR3 nucleotides: TGTGCCAGCAGCCGGTACGGGACAGGCGAATCACCCCTCCACTTT. Protein: CASSRYGTGESPLHF.

This clonotype occurred a few times. The J gene is TRBJ2-2, the V gene TRBV12-3 or TRBV12-4; 8 bases agree with TRBD2. Germline trimming cut 2 bases from V and 6 bases from J; bases unmatched to any gene: 11. The CDR3 is made up of 17 amino acids. CDR3 sequence: CASSLSGFGGAPGELFF. The CDR3 bases are TGTGCCAGCAGTTTATCGGGGTTCGGGGGGGCCCCCGGGGAGCTGTTTTTT.

This clonotype was detected many times. This rearrangement joins TRBV7-9 to TRBJ2-7; possible D gene TRBD2, 5 bases. Per the germline V gene, CDR1 is SEHNR and CDR2 is FQNEAQ (reference sequence). Between the trimmed V and J ends, which lost 3 bases and 6 bases, there was a span of 15 bases. The CDR3 consists of 14 residues. As DNA, the CDR3 is TGTGCCAGCAGCTTGACGGGGTTACTTTTCGAGCAGTACTTC. It translates to CASSLTGLLFEQYF.